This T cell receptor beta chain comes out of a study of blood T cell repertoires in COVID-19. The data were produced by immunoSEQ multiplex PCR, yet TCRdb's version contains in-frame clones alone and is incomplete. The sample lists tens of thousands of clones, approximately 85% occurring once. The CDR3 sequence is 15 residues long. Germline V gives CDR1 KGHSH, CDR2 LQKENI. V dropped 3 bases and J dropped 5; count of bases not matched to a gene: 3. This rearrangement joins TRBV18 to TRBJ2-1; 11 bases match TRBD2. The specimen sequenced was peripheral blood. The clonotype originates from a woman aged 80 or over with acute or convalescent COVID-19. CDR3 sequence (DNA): TGTGCCAGCTCACCCGGACTAGCGGGTCACAATGAGCAGTTCTTC. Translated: CASSPGLAGHNEQFF.